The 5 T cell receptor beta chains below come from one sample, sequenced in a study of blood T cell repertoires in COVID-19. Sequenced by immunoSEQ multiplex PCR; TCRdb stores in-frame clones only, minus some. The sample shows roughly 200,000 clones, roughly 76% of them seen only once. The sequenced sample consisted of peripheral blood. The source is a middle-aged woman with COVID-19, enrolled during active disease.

CDR3 sequence reads: CASSYTGTKETQYF. In DNA, the CDR3 is TGCGCCAGCAGCTACACCGGGACTAAAGAGACCCAGTACTTC. The chain couples TRBV4-1 to TRBJ2-5; 7 bases fit TRBD2. The V gene's germline CDR1 is MGHRA and CDR2 YSYEKL. The V and J ends lost 5 bases and 3 bases, in that order; junction bases with no gene match: 6. The CDR3 contains 14 residues.

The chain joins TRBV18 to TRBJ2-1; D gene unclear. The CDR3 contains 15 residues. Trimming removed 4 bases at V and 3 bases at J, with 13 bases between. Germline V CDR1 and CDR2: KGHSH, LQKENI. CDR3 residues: CASSHSQALYNEQFF. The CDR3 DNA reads TGTGCCAGCTCACACAGCCAGGCCCTCTACAATGAGCAGTTCTTC.

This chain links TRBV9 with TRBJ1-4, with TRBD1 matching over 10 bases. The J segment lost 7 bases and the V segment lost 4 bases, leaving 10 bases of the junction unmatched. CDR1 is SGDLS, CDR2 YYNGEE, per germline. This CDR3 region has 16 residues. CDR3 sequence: CASSPRDRGSFEKLFF. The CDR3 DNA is TGTGCCAGCAGCCCCCGGGACAGGGGAAGTTTTGAAAAACTGTTTTTT.

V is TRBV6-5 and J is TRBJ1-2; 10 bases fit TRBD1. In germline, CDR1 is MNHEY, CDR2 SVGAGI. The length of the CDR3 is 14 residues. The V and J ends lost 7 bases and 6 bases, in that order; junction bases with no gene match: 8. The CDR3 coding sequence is TGTGCCAGCAATCTGGACGGACAGGGGGATGGCTACACCTTC. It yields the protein CASNLDGQGDGYTF.

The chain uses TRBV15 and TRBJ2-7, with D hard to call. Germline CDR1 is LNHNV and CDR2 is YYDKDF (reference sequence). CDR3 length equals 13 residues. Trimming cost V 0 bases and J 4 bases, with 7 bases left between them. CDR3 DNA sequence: TGTGCCACCAGCAGAGAATTTGAGTACGAGCAGTACGTC. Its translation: CATSREFEYEQYV.